This T cell receptor beta chain was obtained from a study of T cells in tuberculosis. Of note for this clone: Its antigen is not known.

Broader study findings: Smaller distances to GMM-specific TCRs suggested their expansion in active tuberculosis. Smaller alpha distances in active tuberculosis partly reflected shorter CDR3-alpha lengths.

CDR1 is MNHNY and CDR2 is SVGAGI in the germline V gene (reference sequence). V was trimmed by 0 bases and J by 10 bases, leaving 7 bases between them. The CDR3 sequence is 12 residues long. This table comes from immunoSEQ multiplex PCR, and its TCRdb copy is limited to in-frame clones, with some not included. The sample contains about 35,000 clones, roughly 92% of which appear only once. Each clinical donor contributed on average around 110,000 T cells from unsorted cryopreserved PBMC. The TCR originated in a donor aged 10-29 years with latent tuberculosis or without tuberculosis infection. Some clones in this sample may be carry-over from other donors' samples. Sequencing was performed on PBMCs. J is TRBJ2-1 and V is TRBV6-6; the D gene is possibly TRBD1 (5 bases). The CDR3 spells CASSYSDIEQFF. CDR3 in DNA: TGTGCCAGCAGTTACTCGGACATAGAGCAGTTCTTC.